These 3 T cell receptor beta chains were sequenced from one sample in a study of beta chain features in type 1 diabetes. Study observations and caveats: Researchers report that Type 1 diabetes patients had moderately but significantly shorter TCRB CDR3s across all four CD4+ subsets.

No antigen has been identified for these receptors. Since all of the isolated RNA was reverse transcribed, expressed TCRB transcripts were what got sequenced. Profiling relied on immunoSEQ multiplex PCR, and the TCRdb table lists in-frame clones only, not all of them. The data show around 690,000 clones, with 9.5% to 15% seen just once and around 0.12% held by the top ten. The sequenced sample consisted of naive CD4+ T cells from blood. The receptors were sampled from a man aged 30-40 years with type 1 diabetes.

On this clone itself: This same CDR3 is encoded by further DNA sequences in the sample. This sequence joins TRBV10-3 and TRBJ2-5; 7 bases align to TRBD1. This CDR3 comprises 12 residues. Germline values: CDR1 ENHRY, CDR2 SYGVKD. V dropped 6 bases and J dropped 3; count of bases not matched to a gene: 1. The CDR3 sequence is CAISDREETQYF. The CDR3 bases are TGTGCCATCAGCGACAGGGAAGAGACCCAGTACTTC.

This clone has a handful of counts. The chain is built from TRBV6-5 and TRBJ1-2; D perhaps matches TRBD1 (5 bases). In germline, CDR1 is MNHEY, CDR2 SVGAGI. V was trimmed by 4 bases and J by 8 bases, leaving 23 bases between them. This CDR3 is 16 amino acids long. CDR3 coding DNA: TGTGCCAGCAGTTCGGGACGATTATTATCTGGTCTCGGCTACACCTTC. It yields the protein CASSSGRLLSGLGYTF.

This clone turned up a few times. The chain carries TRBV5-1 and TRBJ1-2; D gene uncertain. V dropped 0 bases and J dropped 3 bases, with 6 bases sitting between them. The germline V gene has CDR1 SGHRS and CDR2 YFSETQ. The CDR3 loop spans 13 amino acids. The CDR3 here is CASSLEQYYGYTF. As DNA, the CDR3 is TGCGCCAGCAGCTTGGAACAGTACTATGGCTACACCTTC.